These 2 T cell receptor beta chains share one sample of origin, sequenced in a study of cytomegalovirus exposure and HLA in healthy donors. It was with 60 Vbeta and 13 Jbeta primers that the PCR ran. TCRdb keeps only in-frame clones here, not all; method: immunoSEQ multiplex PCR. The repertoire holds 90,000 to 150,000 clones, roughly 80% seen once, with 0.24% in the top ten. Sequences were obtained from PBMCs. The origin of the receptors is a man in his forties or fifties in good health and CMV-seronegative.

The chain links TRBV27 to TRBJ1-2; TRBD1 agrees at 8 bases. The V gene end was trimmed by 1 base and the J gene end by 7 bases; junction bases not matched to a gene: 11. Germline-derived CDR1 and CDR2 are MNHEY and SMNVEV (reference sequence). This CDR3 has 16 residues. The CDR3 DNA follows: TGTGCCAGCAGTTTATTAACAGGGGGATATCTGGGTGGCTACACCTTC. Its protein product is CASSLLTGGYLGGYTF.

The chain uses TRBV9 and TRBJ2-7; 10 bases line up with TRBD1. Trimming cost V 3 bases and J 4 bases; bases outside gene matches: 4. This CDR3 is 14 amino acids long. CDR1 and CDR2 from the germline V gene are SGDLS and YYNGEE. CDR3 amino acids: CASSGPGQGYEQYF. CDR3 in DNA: TGTGCCAGCAGCGGTCCGGGACAGGGGTACGAGCAGTACTTC.